The next 21 T cell receptor beta chains were all read from a single sample in a study of CD8+ T cells in alopecia areata (dated by TCRdb to the late 2010s). Receptor libraries were prepared by the immunoSEQ multiplex PCR assay. To provide template for TCR sequencing, every sample had RNA extracted and reverse transcribed into cDNA. TCRdb took over this immuneACCESS table, retaining in-frame rearrangements with V and J assigned. Such tables are incomplete; in checked studies, under half of the missing clones stem from an unresolved V gene, and the remainder is unexplained. For this sample there are roughly 150,000 clones; 50% to 60% appear just once. The ten largest clonotypes hold about 4.9% of the sample. Sequences were obtained from CD4+ T cells sorted from blood. These receptor sequences come from a human donor in good health.

The sample holds a few counts of this clone. The chain combines TRBV27 with TRBJ2-1; possibly TRBD2 for D (7 bases). The germline V gene has CDR1 MNHEY and CDR2 SMNVEV (reference sequence). V was clipped by 6 bases and J by 12 bases, with 18 bases between them. This CDR3 comprises 13 residues. CDR3 DNA sequence: TGTGCCAGCAGCTTCGGGGGGCAGGCTGGGCAGTTCTTC. This codes for CASSFGGQAGQFF.

The chain links TRBV5-4 to TRBJ2-2, with no clear D. CDR1 SGHNT and CDR2 YYREEE come from the germline V gene (reference sequence). Trimming cost V 2 bases and J 1 base, with 6 bases left between them. The CDR3 loop spans 14 amino acids. The CDR3 here is CASSFDLNTGELFF. CDR3 nucleotide sequence: TGTGCCAGCAGCTTTGACCTGAACACCGGGGAGCTGTTTTTT. Based on the CDR3 plus reference TRBV5-4 and TRBJ2-2, the full variable domain is ETGVTQSPTHLIKTRGQQVTLRCSSQSGHNTVSWYQQALGQGPQFIFQYYREEENGRGNFPPRFSGLQFPNYSSELNVNALELDDSALYLCASSFDLNTGELFFGEGSRLTVL.

This clone was found once. The V and J genes are TRBV2 and TRBJ2-7; 8 bases align to TRBD2. J was trimmed by 2 bases and V by 7 bases; bases with no gene match: 4. The length of the CDR3 is 13 residues. CDR1 SNHLY and CDR2 FYNNEI come from the germline V gene. The CDR3 reads CASKAGGAYEQYF. DNA for the CDR3: TGTGCCAGCAAAGCCGGGGGGGCCTACGAGCAGTACTTC.

This clone was counted between two and nine times. The chain couples TRBV5-1 to TRBJ2-2; 11 bases line up with TRBD1. The CDR3 loop spans 18 amino acids. After removal of 0 bases from V and 5 bases from J, the junction contained 9 bases not matched to a gene. Germline lookup yields CDR1 SGHRS and CDR2 YFSETQ. CDR3 protein: CASSLEGQGAKTTGELFF. CDR3 DNA: TGCGCCAGCAGCTTGGAAGGACAGGGGGCGAAGACAACCGGGGAGCTGTTTTTT.

The chain employs TRBV10-3 and TRBJ1-5; tentatively, D is TRBD1 (5 bases). Germline CDR1 is ENHRY and CDR2 is SYGVKD. This CDR3 has 15 amino acids. The V end was cut by 6 bases, the J end by 2 bases, with 14 bases between. The CDR3 is CAISRDGNGNQPQHF. CDR3 DNA sequence: TGTGCCATCAGCAGGGACGGGAATGGCAATCAGCCCCAGCATTTT.

The chain employs TRBV29-1 and TRBJ2-5; D could derive from TRBD1 or TRBD2 (6 bases each). This CDR3 spans 15 amino acids. The V end was cut by 2 bases, the J end by 4 bases, with 17 bases between. In germline, CDR1 is SQVTM, CDR2 ANQGSEA. CDR3 coding DNA: TGCAGCGTTGAATCTGATCGGGGGCGAGGAGAGACCCAGTACTTC. This encodes CSVESDRGRGETQYF.

This rearrangement joins TRBV27 to TRBJ2-4; the D call may be TRBD1 or TRBD2 (5 bases each). Germline V gene lookup returns CDR1 MNHEY and CDR2 SMNVEV (reference sequence). V was cut by 4 bases and J by 6 bases, with 10 bases left in between. The CDR3 length is 13 residues. The CDR3: CASSSVRGNIQYF. The CDR3 DNA sequence: TGTGCCAGCAGTTCCGTGAGGGGAAACATTCAGTACTTC.

The chain is built from TRBV13 and TRBJ2-7; possibly TRBD1 for D (6 bases). With 5 bases removed from V and 7 bases from J, the gap between germline ends came to 12 bases. Germline V gives CDR1 PRHDT, CDR2 FYEKMQ (reference sequence). CDR3 length: 12 amino acids. CDR3 sequence reads: CASSLRGKEQYF. The CDR3 DNA sequence: TGTGCCAGCAGCCTAAGGGGGAAAGAGCAGTACTTC.

In this sample, this clone turned up a few times. The chain couples TRBV6-5 to TRBJ1-2; no clear D gene. Trimming took 0 bases from V and 11 from J, leaving 22 bases between them. The CDR3 consists of 16 residues. CDR1 is MNHEY and CDR2 is SVGAGI in the germline V gene. The CDR3 sequence is CASSYSTGKGAKGYTF. The CDR3 region has the DNA TGTGCCAGCAGTTACTCGACCGGTAAAGGAGCGAAGGGTTACACCTTC.

The CDR3 reads CASSFSIYEQYF. Here the CDR3 DNA reads TGTGCCAGCAGTTTTTCAATCTACGAGCAGTACTTC. The chain is built from TRBV28 and TRBJ2-7; the D is unclear. With 3 bases removed from V and 3 bases from J, the gap between germline ends came to 6 bases. Germline V lookup: CDR1 MDHEN, CDR2 SYDVKM. The CDR3 has 12 amino acids. Filled out from reference TRBV28 and TRBJ2-7, the complete variable domain reads DVKVTQSSRYLVKRTGEKVFLECVQDMDHENMFWYRQDPGLGLRLIYFSYDVKMKEKGDIPEGYSVSREKKERFSLILESASTNQTSMYLCASSFSIYEQYFGPGTRLTVT.

This clone is a singleton in its sample. Here the CDR3 reads CASSLGLNTEAFF. As DNA, the CDR3 is TGTGCCAGCAGCTTAGGACTGAACACTGAAGCTTTCTTT. J is TRBJ1-1 and V is TRBV13; D gene unclear. V lost 0 bases and J lost 0, with 2 bases in between. Germline CDR1 is PRHDT and CDR2 is FYEKMQ (reference sequence). There are 13 residues in the CDR3. The full variable domain, in which reference TRBV13 and TRBJ1-1 provide the parts outside the CDR3, is AAGVIQSPRHLIKEKRETATLKCYPIPRHDTVYWYQQGPGQDPQFLISFYEKMQSDKGSIPDRFSAQQFSDYHSELNMSSLELGDSALYFCASSLGLNTEAFFGQGTRLTVV.

The rearrangement links TRBV25-1 to TRBJ2-4; TRBD1 or TRBD2 may be the D gene (6 bases each). The ends were cut back, 4 bases at V and 12 bases at J, with 16 bases in the middle. The CDR3 runs 13 residues. Germline values: CDR1 MGHDK, CDR2 SYGVNS. CDR3 nucleotides: TGTGCCAGCAGTGCCGCGGGGCCGGGGGCTCAGTACTTC. Residues: CASSAAGPGAQYF.

The rearrangement joins TRBV30 to TRBJ1-3; D is ambiguous. In germline, CDR1 is GTSNPN, CDR2 SVGIG (reference sequence). The ends were cut back, 3 bases at V and 2 bases at J, with 14 bases in the middle. This CDR3 spans 15 amino acids. The CDR3 DNA is TGTGCCTGGAGGACCCCCGGGCGAACTGGAAACACCATATATTTT. This gives the protein CAWRTPGRTGNTIYF.

V is TRBV19 and J is TRBJ1-5; 8 nucleotides line up with TRBD1. CDR3 length: 12 residues. Germline lookup yields CDR1 LNHDA and CDR2 SQIVND (reference sequence). V was pared by 7 bases and J by 5 bases, with 1 base of the junction left unmatched. In DNA form, the CDR3 reads TGTGCCAGTAAACAGGGGGATCAGCCCCAGCATTTT. The encoded protein is CASKQGDQPQHF.

This clone showed up just a few times. This chain uses TRBV5-1 with TRBJ2-7, with 9 bases fitting TRBD1. J was trimmed by 7 bases and V by 4 bases; bases with no gene match: 9. The CDR3 has 14 amino acids. Germline CDR1 and CDR2: SGHRS and YFSETQ. In DNA form, the CDR3 reads TGCGCCAGCAGCCCCGGGACAGGGCGCGGGGAGCAGTACTTC. This sequence encodes CASSPGTGRGEQYF.

The rearrangement links TRBV7-9 to TRBJ2-1; a possible D gene is TRBD2 (5 bases). The V end lost 5 bases, the J end lost 15 bases, and 14 bases lay between the germline ends. This CDR3 comprises 11 residues. In germline, CDR1 is SEHNR, CDR2 FQNEAQ (reference sequence). CDR3 loop: CASSPGVLAFF. The DNA of the CDR3 is TGTGCCAGCAGCCCCGGGGTACTTGCGTTCTTC.

This clone was detected a few times. One end of the junction is discordant with germline, which a read error may explain. The chain carries TRBV7-7 and TRBJ2-5; no clear D. The germline V gene encodes CDR1 SSHAT and CDR2 FNYEAQ (reference sequence). The CDR3 is made up of 13 amino acids. The CDR3 reads CASSLGQQETQYF. CDR3 DNA: TGTGCTAGCAGCTTAGGGCAGCAAGAGACCCAGTACTTC.

In its sample, this clone was seen a few times. The gene calls are TRBV18 and TRBJ1-1, with TRBD1 matching 8 bases. Germline V gives CDR1 KGHSH, CDR2 LQKENI. Germline trimming cut 2 bases from V and 7 bases from J; bases unmatched to any gene: 6. The CDR3 sequence is 14 residues long. CDR3 DNA: TGTGCCAGCTCACCAACGGGGACAGGTCATGAAGCTTTCTTT. Its protein product is CASSPTGTGHEAFF. The whole variable domain, filled in from reference TRBV18 and TRBJ1-1, reads NAGVMQNPRHLVRRRGQEARLRCSPMKGHSHVYWYRQLPEEGLKFMVYLQKENIIDESGMPKERFSAEFPKEGPSILRIQQVVRGDSAAYFCASSPTGTGHEAFFGQGTRLTVV.

The CDR3 here is CASSSTRVLNTEAFF. The DNA of the CDR3 is TGTGCCAGCAGTTCAACCAGAGTTCTGAACACTGAAGCTTTCTTT. The rearrangement uses TRBV28 and TRBJ1-1; no firm D call. The CDR3 covers 15 residues. Trimming pared 4 bases from V and 0 bases from J, leaving 12 bases between. Germline CDR1 MDHEN, CDR2 SYDVKM.

The chain employs TRBV27 and TRBJ2-6; 11 positions agree with TRBD1. The germline V gene has CDR1 MNHEY and CDR2 SMNVEV (reference sequence). The CDR3 extends over 15 amino acids. The chain's CDR3 is CATGTGGSGANVLTF. CDR3 nucleotides: TGTGCTACAGGGACAGGGGGAAGTGGGGCCAACGTCCTGACTTTC. The full variable domain, its missing parts supplied by reference TRBV27 and TRBJ2-6, is EAQVTQNPRYLITVTGKKLTVTCSQNMNHEYMSWYRQDPGLGLRQIYYSMNVEVTDKGDVPEGYKVSRKEKRNFPLILESPSPNQTSLYFCATGTGGSGANVLTFGAGSRLTVL.

This sequence joins TRBV6-6 and TRBJ2-6, with 11 bases aligning to TRBD2. The CDR3 runs to 16 residues. The V gene's germline CDR1 is MNHNY and CDR2 SVGAGI (reference sequence). Trimming removed 9 bases from V and 4 bases from J; junction bases left unmatched: 8. The CDR3 DNA follows: TGTGCCAGTCTTACTAGCGGGAGATCCGGGGCCAACGTCCTGACTTTC. This sequence encodes CASLTSGRSGANVLTF.